This TCR beta chain was observed in a study of CD8+CD57+ T cells in acquired aplastic anemia. Study at large: The average for DNA from sorted CD4+ and CD8+ cells was roughly 3 ug. Healthy-donor CD4+ cells averaged around 10 million reads.

Study-level results: There were roughly 30 CD8+ CDR3 sequences that occurred in both patients and controls. Patient and control CD8+ Simpson's diversity was not significantly different.

Using genomic DNA as the template, TCR beta VDJ and CDR3 profiling was carried out. TCRdb re-derived calls from the reads in MiXCR, one entry per CDR3 protein. The sample yields some 70,000 distinct CDR3 sequences, approximately 50% seen once. The CDR3 spans 15 residues. V lost 3 bases, J lost 3 bases, and 4 bases stayed unmatched. The germline V gene has CDR1 SNHLY and CDR2 FYNNEI. A note on this clonotype: Its antigen is not identified.

The J gene is TRBJ2-7, the V gene TRBV2; 11 nucleotides align to TRBD2. Sequenced sample: sorted CD4+, CD8+, or CD8+CD57+ T cells (not recorded which) from PBMCs. The TCR was taken from a human donor in good health, serving as a control. This chain's CDR3 is CASSDRLAGSYEQYF. The CDR3 nucleotides are TGTGCCAGCAGTGATAGACTAGCGGGGAGCTACGAGCAGTACTTC.